These 26 T cell receptor beta chains were all obtained from the same sample, sequenced in a study of cytomegalovirus exposure and HLA in healthy donors. A multiplex PCR was run with 60 Vbeta primers and 13 Jbeta primers. Clones were read by immunoSEQ multiplex PCR, and TCRdb kept only the in-frame ones, dropping some. This table has fewer than 200,000 clones, roughly 80% appearing once. Material for sequencing was PBMCs. Receptors were obtained from a woman aged 18-30 years in good health and CMV-seronegative.

This clone was picked up one time. V gene TRBV7-9 combines with J gene TRBJ2-5; TRBD2 matches at 8 bases. The CDR3 spans 15 residues. With 3 bases clipped from V and 5 bases from J, the junction kept 8 bases outside the gene matches. Per germline, CDR1 SEHNR and CDR2 FQNEAQ (reference sequence). The CDR3 sequence: CASSFDRRGGETQYF. CDR3 sequence (DNA): TGTGCCAGCAGCTTTGATAGGCGCGGGGGGGAGACCCAGTACTTC.

The CDR3 reads CASSKAARVPGKGNYEQYF. As DNA, the CDR3 is TGTGCCAGCAGCAAAGCCGCTCGGGTTCCCGGGAAAGGGAACTACGAGCAGTACTTC. The rearrangement joins TRBV21-1 to TRBJ2-7; the table gives TRBD2 as D, unverified against the DNA. TRBV21-1 is described as a pseudogene. The CDR3 covers 19 residues.

The sample holds a few counts of this clone. This rearrangement joins TRBV15 to TRBJ2-4, with 8 positions matching TRBD2. Germline V gene lookup returns CDR1 LNHNV and CDR2 YYDKDF (reference sequence). Unmatched junction bases numbered 8, after V lost 1 base and J lost 6 bases. This CDR3 comprises 16 residues. DNA of the CDR3: TGTGCCACCAGCAGAGGAGCGGGAGTGGGGGGAAACATTCAGTACTTC. Translation gives CATSRGAGVGGNIQYF.

This clone has a handful of counts. The genes are TRBV7-2 and TRBJ2-5; D uncertain. Between the trimmed V and J ends, which lost 2 bases and 1 base, there was a span of 8 bases. The CDR3 length is 14 residues. Germline CDR1 and CDR2: SGHTA and FQGNSA. The CDR3 DNA reads as TGTGCCAGCAGCTTACGTGCTAGCCAAGAGACCCAGTACTTC. This codes for CASSLRASQETQYF. The entire variable domain, with the rest obtained from reference TRBV7-2 and TRBJ2-5, is as follows: GAGVSQSPSNKVTEKGKDVELRCDPISGHTALYWYRQSLGQGLEFLIYFQGNSAPDKSGLPSDRFSAERTGGSVSTLTIQRTQQEDSAVYLCASSLRASQETQYFGPGTRLLVL.

The genes are TRBV5-6 and TRBJ2-7; D remains unclear. Trimming shortened V by 4 bases and J by 4 bases, and 18 bases separated the two germline ends. The CDR3 sequence is 15 residues long. CDR1 is SGHDT, CDR2 YYEEEE, per germline. The chain's CDR3 is CASSRVNGRRYEQYF. The CDR3 DNA sequence: TGTGCCAGCAGCCGGGTTAACGGAAGACGGTACGAGCAGTACTTC.

J is TRBJ1-1 and V is TRBV11-2; D uncertain. Per the germline V gene, CDR1 is SGHAT and CDR2 is FQNNGV. V was shortened by 5 bases and J by 0 bases, with 7 bases between the two germline ends. The CDR3 spans 13 residues. Here the CDR3 reads CASSPQMNTEAFF. The CDR3 bases are TGTGCCAGCAGCCCACAGATGAACACTGAAGCTTTCTTT.

This clone appeared once. J is TRBJ1-4 and V is TRBV19, with a weak D call TRBD1 (5 bases). Germline values: CDR1 LNHDA, CDR2 SQIVND (reference sequence). V was shortened by 5 bases and J by 4 bases, with 11 bases between the two germline ends. This CDR3 contains 14 residues. The CDR3 nucleotides are TGTGCCAGTAGTCCGCCAGGGATTAATGAAAAACTGTTTTTT. It yields the protein CASSPPGINEKLFF.

V is TRBV27 and J is TRBJ1-1; no clear D gene. This CDR3 region has 16 residues. The V gene lost 2 bases and the J gene lost 3 bases, with 16 bases spanning the gap. CDR1 and CDR2 from the germline V gene are MNHEY and SMNVEV (reference sequence). The DNA of the CDR3 is TGTGCCAGCAGTTTAAGAGCGCCCGCGGCGGACACTGAAGCTTTCTTT. Encoded protein: CASSLRAPAADTEAFF.

This chain uses TRBV7-9 with TRBJ2-7; 8 positions match TRBD1. CDR1 is SEHNR and CDR2 is FQNEAQ in the germline V gene (reference sequence). Germline trimming cut 1 base from V and 0 bases from J; bases unmatched to any gene: 8. The CDR3 contains 17 residues. The CDR3 loop reads CASSLDVWGQVSYEQYF. The DNA for the CDR3 is TGTGCCAGCAGCTTAGATGTTTGGGGACAGGTCTCCTACGAGCAGTACTTC.

This clone has more than one count but fewer than ten. The CDR3 coding sequence is TGTGCCAGTGAACCCGGGACAACTTACAATGAGCAGTTCTTC. Residues: CASEPGTTYNEQFF. The chain recombines TRBV19 with TRBJ2-1; tentatively, D is TRBD1 (6 bases). CDR3 length: 14 residues. Germline-derived CDR1 and CDR2 are LNHDA and SQIVND (reference sequence). The V end lost 8 bases, the J end lost 4 bases, and 15 bases lay between the germline ends.

The rearrangement joins TRBV7-8 to TRBJ2-7, with TRBD1 as a possible D gene (6 bases). The CDR3 runs 14 residues. Germline lookup yields CDR1 SGHVS and CDR2 FQNEAQ. Trimming pared 6 bases from V and 0 bases from J, leaving 12 bases between. DNA of the CDR3: TGTGCCAGCAGTTTCACAGGGCCCTCCTACGAGCAGTACTTC. This sequence encodes CASSFTGPSYEQYF.

The chain couples TRBV28 to TRBJ2-6; TRBD1 is a possible D gene (6 bases). CDR1 and CDR2 from the germline V gene are MDHEN and SYDVKM. The CDR3 is made up of 17 amino acids. V lost 6 bases to trimming and J lost 0 bases, with 15 bases between them. CDR3 DNA: TGTGCCAGCAGCCCGGGACACTCAAGCTCTGGGGCCAACGTCCTGACTTTC. It is translated as CASSPGHSSSGANVLTF.

This clone was picked up a small number of times. This chain joins TRBV7-9 and TRBJ1-1, with D maybe TRBD1 (6 bases). CDR3 size: 17 residues. Germline CDR1 is SEHNR and CDR2 is FQNEAQ (reference sequence). Trimming removed 3 bases at V and 4 bases at J, with 21 bases between. CDR3 protein: CASSFPYSRRGGTEAFF. CDR3 nucleotides: TGTGCCAGCAGCTTCCCCTATTCCCGTAGAGGGGGCACTGAAGCTTTCTTT.

J is TRBJ2-7 and V is TRBV18; the D gene is possibly TRBD1 (6 bases). Trimming left V 1 base short and J 3 bases short, with 10 bases between. The CDR3 extends over 14 amino acids. Germline CDR1 and CDR2: KGHSH and LQKENI. CDR3 nucleotides: TGTGCCAGCTCACCACAATACAGGGACTACGAGCAGTACTTC. Amino acid sequence: CASSPQYRDYEQYF.

V usage is TRBV29-1 and J usage is TRBJ1-2; perhaps TRBD1 as D (6 bases). CDR3 size: 12 residues. Per germline, CDR1 SQVTM and CDR2 ANQGSEA. Between the trimmed V and J ends, which lost 5 bases and 6 bases, there was a span of 13 bases. CDR3 in amino acids: CSVRLQGNGYTF. The CDR3 DNA follows: TGCAGCGTTCGGCTACAGGGAAATGGCTACACCTTC. The full variable domain, its missing parts supplied by reference TRBV29-1 and TRBJ1-2, is SAVISQKPSRDICQRGTSLTIQCQVDSQVTMMFWYRQQPGQSLTLIATANQGSEATYESGFVIDKFPISRPNLTFSTLTVSNMSPEDSSIYLCSVRLQGNGYTFGSGTRLTVV.

A word on this clone: The junction departs from germline at one end; a sequencing error may be responsible. The chain links TRBV7-7 to TRBJ2-7, with 7 nucleotides matching TRBD1. The CDR3 runs 13 residues. Looked up from germline, CDR1 is SSHAT and CDR2 is FNYEAQ (reference sequence). CDR3: CASSGTRDSEQYF. CDR3 sequence (DNA): TGTGCTAGCAGCGGTACACGGGACAGCGAGCAGTACTTC.

The chain carries TRBV27 and TRBJ2-3; tentative D call: TRBD2 (6 bases). Trimming cost V 3 bases and J 2 bases, with 12 bases left between them. The CDR3 is 15 residues long. CDR1 and CDR2 from the germline V gene are MNHEY and SMNVEV (reference sequence). This CDR3 reads CASSLAGTFTDTQYF. The CDR3 coding sequence is TGTGCCAGCAGTTTGGCCGGGACTTTCACAGATACGCAGTATTTT.

The CDR3 DNA reads TGTGCCAGCAGAGGCGGGAGGGCCACAATCAACAATGAGCAGTTCTTC. This sequence encodes CASRGGRATINNEQFF. The rearrangement joins TRBV2 to TRBJ2-1, with TRBD2 matching over 9 bases. The junction had 11 bases not matched to a gene; V was cut back by 6 bases and J by 5 bases. The CDR3 has 16 amino acids. Germline V lookup: CDR1 SNHLY, CDR2 FYNNEI.

The table lists this clone with a few counts. The chain has TRBV5-5 and TRBJ2-1; 7 bases fit TRBD2. Looked up from germline, CDR1 is SGHKS and CDR2 is YYEKEE (reference sequence). CDR3 length: 16 amino acids. Germline trimming cut 4 bases from V and 5 bases from J; bases unmatched to any gene: 12. This chain's CDR3 is CASSQDWASGNNEQFF. DNA for the CDR3: TGTGCCAGCAGCCAAGATTGGGCTAGCGGAAACAATGAGCAGTTCTTC.

V usage is TRBV5-1 and J usage is TRBJ2-3, with D uncertain. The germline CDR1 and CDR2 sequences are SGHRS and YFSETQ. Trimming took off 2 bases at V and 3 bases at J, with 10 bases between the two ends. CDR3 length: 14 amino acids. CDR3 residues: CASSFVEKTDTQYF. CDR3 DNA sequence: TGCGCCAGCAGCTTCGTTGAGAAAACAGATACGCAGTATTTT.

V gene TRBV7-3 combines with J gene TRBJ2-5; 8 bases line up with TRBD2. With V trimmed by 5 bases and J by 5 bases, 10 bases remained unmatched. This CDR3 is 15 amino acids long. The V gene's germline CDR1 is SGHTA and CDR2 FQGTGA. Here the CDR3 DNA reads TGTGCCAGCAGCACTAGCGGACTCCCGCGTGAGACCCAGTACTTC. Protein product: CASSTSGLPRETQYF.

The V call is TRBV11-2, the J call TRBJ1-2; possible D gene TRBD1, 5 bases. Trimming removed 6 bases at V and 5 bases at J, with 13 bases between. Germline-derived CDR1 and CDR2 are SGHAT and FQNNGV. The CDR3 extends over 13 amino acids. CDR3 region: CASSPAGEYGYTF. In DNA form, the CDR3 reads TGTGCCAGCAGTCCAGCGGGGGAGTATGGCTACACCTTC.

This clone was seen more than once but under ten times. The chain has TRBV2 and TRBJ2-7, with 13 nucleotides matching TRBD2. The germline V gene has CDR1 SNHLY and CDR2 FYNNEI. This CDR3 is built from 15 residues. V was pared by 2 bases and J by 10 bases, with 8 bases of the junction left unmatched. The CDR3 DNA follows: TGTGCCAGCAGTGAAAGGTGGGGACTAGCGGGACCCCAGTACTTC. Its translation: CASSERWGLAGPQYF. The whole variable domain, remainder taken from reference TRBV2 and TRBJ2-7, is EPEVTQTPSHQVTQMGQEVILRCVPISNHLYFYWYRQILGQKVEFLVSFYNNEISEKSEIFDDQFSVERPDGSNFTLKIRSTKLEDSAMYFCASSERWGLAGPQYFGPGTRLTVT.

The J gene is TRBJ2-1, the V gene TRBV25-1, with 8 positions matching TRBD2. CDR1 and CDR2 from the germline V gene are MGHDK and SYGVNS. The CDR3 is 18 residues long. V was clipped by 4 bases and J by 1 base; unmatched bases: 12. The CDR3 sequence is CASSARSWTSRSYNEQFF. CDR3 sequence (DNA): TGTGCCAGCAGTGCCAGATCCTGGACTAGCAGGTCCTACAATGAGCAGTTCTTC.

The chain couples TRBV4-1 to TRBJ1-5, with a possible D match to TRBD1 (6 bases). The CDR3 totals 15 residues. V lost 2 bases, J lost 3 bases, and 11 bases lay in between. From germline, CDR1 is MGHRA and CDR2 YSYEKL. The CDR3 DNA reads as TGCGCCAGCAGCCAATCGGACAGACTCAATCAGCCCCAGCATTTT. Its protein product is CASSQSDRLNQPQHF.

The gene calls are TRBV19 and TRBJ2-3, with D possibly being TRBD2 (6 bases). The CDR3 spans 18 residues. Trimming took off 3 bases at V and 1 base at J, with 20 bases between the two ends. The germline CDR1 and CDR2 sequences are LNHDA and SQIVND (reference sequence). CDR3 in DNA: TGTGCCAGTAGTATCAAGGGAGGCGGGATAAGGCGCACAGATACGCAGTATTTT. Its translation: CASSIKGGGIRRTDTQYF.